These T cell receptor beta chains were read from a single sample in a study of cytomegalovirus exposure and HLA in healthy donors. TCRdb's table, derived via immunoSEQ multiplex PCR, lists solely in-frame clones and lacks some. This table holds 100,000 to 150,000 clones, less than 85% found once. The source material was PBMCs. These TCRs come from a young man in good health and CMV-seropositive. The CDR3 runs from the conserved cysteine through the conserved F or W. The D gene is left open where the match is weak. Size values are once, few and many counts, or a class for expanded clones, and some rows have none.

d_call	clone_size	j_call	v_call	cdr3_nt	cdr3_aa
TRBD1	NA	TRBJ2-7	TRBV10-3	TGTGCCATCAGTCCGACAGGGAACTACGAGCAGTACTTC	CAISPTGNYEQYF
TRBD1	once	TRBJ1-6	TRBV2	TGTGCCAGCAGTCCGGGACAGGGTAATTCACCCCTCCACTTT	CASSPGQGNSPLHF
TRBD1	NA	TRBJ2-3	TRBV19	TGTGCCAGTAGTCTAAAGGGCTCTACGGGGAGCAGGGGGAGAGCCACAGATACGCAGTATTTT	CASSLKGSTGSRGRATDTQYF
TRBD2	NA	TRBJ2-3	TRBV4-2	TGTGCCAGCAGCCAAGACGCGGGGGGGCCCACAGATACGCAGTATTTT	CASSQDAGGPTDTQYF
NA	NA	TRBJ2-7	TRBV14	TGTGCCAGCAGCCAAGCTGGGTTGGGAGGCGGGGTACCCTACGAGCAGTACTTC	CASSQAGLGGGVPYEQYF
TRBD2	NA	TRBJ2-7	TRBV13	TGTGCCAGCAGCTTACACGGGGGGGCCTCCTACGAGCAGTACTTC	CASSLHGGASYEQYF
TRBD1	NA	TRBJ2-7	TRBV28	TGTGCCAGCAGTCCTCGGTGGGACAGGGTCTCCTACGAGCAGTACTTC	CASSPRWDRVSYEQYF
TRBD1	NA	TRBJ1-4	TRBV2	TGTGCCGGCAGACAGGGACCAACTAATGAAAAACTGTTTTTT	CAGRQGPTNEKLFF
NA	NA	TRBJ1-3	TRBV9	TGTGCCAGCAGCTACGGTCAGGCCAGCTCTGGAAACACCATATATTTT	CASSYGQASSGNTIYF
NA	NA	TRBJ2-6	TRBV7-3	TGTGCCAGCAGCATAGAGGGAGGCGCATTGGGGGCCAACGTCCTGACTTTC	CASSIEGGALGANVLTF
TRBD2	NA	TRBJ2-3	TRBV18	TGTGCCAGCTCACCCCGGACTAGCGGGGGCACAGATACGCAGTATTTT	CASSPRTSGGTDTQYF
TRBD1	NA	TRBJ1-2	TRBV2	TGTGCCAGCAGTGAAGTGACAGGGGGATTCGACGGCTACACCTTC	CASSEVTGGFDGYTF